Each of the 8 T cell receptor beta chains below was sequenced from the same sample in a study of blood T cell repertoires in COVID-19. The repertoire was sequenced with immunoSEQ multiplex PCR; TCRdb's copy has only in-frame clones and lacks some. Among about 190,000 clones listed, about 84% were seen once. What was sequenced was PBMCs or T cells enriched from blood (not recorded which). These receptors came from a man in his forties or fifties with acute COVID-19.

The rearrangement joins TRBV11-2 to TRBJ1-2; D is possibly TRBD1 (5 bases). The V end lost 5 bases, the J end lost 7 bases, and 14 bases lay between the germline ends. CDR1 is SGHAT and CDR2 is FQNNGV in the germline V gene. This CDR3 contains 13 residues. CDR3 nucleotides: TGTGCCAGCAGCCCGATTTTTGGGGCTGGCTACACCTTC. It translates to CASSPIFGAGYTF. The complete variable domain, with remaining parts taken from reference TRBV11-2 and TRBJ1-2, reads EAGVAQSPRYKIIEKRQSVAFWCNPISGHATLYWYQQILGQGPKLLIQFQNNGVVDDSQLPKDRFSAERLKGVDSTLKIQPAKLEDSAVYLCASSPIFGAGYTFGSGTRLTVV.

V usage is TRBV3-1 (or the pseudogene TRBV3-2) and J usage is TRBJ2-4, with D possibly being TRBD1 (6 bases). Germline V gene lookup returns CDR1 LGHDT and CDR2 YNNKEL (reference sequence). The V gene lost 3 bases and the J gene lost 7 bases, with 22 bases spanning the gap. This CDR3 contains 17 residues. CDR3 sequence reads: CASSHSDRSLQGNIQYF. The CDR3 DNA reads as TGTGCCAGCAGCCACTCCGATCGTAGTCTTCAGGGGAACATTCAGTACTTC.

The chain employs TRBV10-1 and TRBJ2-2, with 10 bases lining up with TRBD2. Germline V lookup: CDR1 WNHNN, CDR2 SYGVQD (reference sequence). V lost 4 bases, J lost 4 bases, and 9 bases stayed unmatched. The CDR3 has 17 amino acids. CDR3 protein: CASSAGLAGAGTGELFF. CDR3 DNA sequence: TGCGCCAGCAGTGCTGGTCTAGCGGGAGCGGGCACCGGGGAGCTGTTTTTT.

The CDR3 protein is CAISLADEQYF. The CDR3 DNA sequence: TGTGCCATCAGTCTAGCGGACGAGCAGTACTTC. The chain carries TRBV10-3 and TRBJ2-7; 7 bases align to TRBD2. The CDR3 consists of 11 residues. Germline CDR1 and CDR2: ENHRY and SYGVKD. V shed 5 bases, J shed 5 bases, and the junction held 0 bases outside the gene matches.

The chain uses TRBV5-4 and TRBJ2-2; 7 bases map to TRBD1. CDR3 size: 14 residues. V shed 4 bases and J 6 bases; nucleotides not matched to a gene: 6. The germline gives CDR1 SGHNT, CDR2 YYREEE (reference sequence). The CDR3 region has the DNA TGTGCCAGCAGCGGGGGACAGTTCCCCGGGGAGCTGTTTTTT. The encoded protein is CASSGGQFPGELFF.

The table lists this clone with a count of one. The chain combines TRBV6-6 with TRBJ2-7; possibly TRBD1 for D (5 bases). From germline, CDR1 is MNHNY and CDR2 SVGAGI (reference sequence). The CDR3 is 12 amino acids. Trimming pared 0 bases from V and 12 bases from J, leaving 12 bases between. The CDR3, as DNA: TGTGCCAGCAGTTACTCGATTCAGGGCACGTACTTC. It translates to CASSYSIQGTYF.

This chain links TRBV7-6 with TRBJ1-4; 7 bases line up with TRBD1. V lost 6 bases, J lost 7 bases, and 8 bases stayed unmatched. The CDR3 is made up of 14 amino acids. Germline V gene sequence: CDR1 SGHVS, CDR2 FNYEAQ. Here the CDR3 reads CASSPRQGSEKLFF. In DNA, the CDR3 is TGTGCCAGCAGTCCTCGACAGGGCAGTGAAAAACTGTTTTTT.

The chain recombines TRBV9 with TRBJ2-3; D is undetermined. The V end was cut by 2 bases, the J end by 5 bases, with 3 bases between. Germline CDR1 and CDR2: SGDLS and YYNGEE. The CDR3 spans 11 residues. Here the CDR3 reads CASSVLDTQYF. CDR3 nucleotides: TGTGCCAGCAGCGTCTTAGATACGCAGTATTTT.